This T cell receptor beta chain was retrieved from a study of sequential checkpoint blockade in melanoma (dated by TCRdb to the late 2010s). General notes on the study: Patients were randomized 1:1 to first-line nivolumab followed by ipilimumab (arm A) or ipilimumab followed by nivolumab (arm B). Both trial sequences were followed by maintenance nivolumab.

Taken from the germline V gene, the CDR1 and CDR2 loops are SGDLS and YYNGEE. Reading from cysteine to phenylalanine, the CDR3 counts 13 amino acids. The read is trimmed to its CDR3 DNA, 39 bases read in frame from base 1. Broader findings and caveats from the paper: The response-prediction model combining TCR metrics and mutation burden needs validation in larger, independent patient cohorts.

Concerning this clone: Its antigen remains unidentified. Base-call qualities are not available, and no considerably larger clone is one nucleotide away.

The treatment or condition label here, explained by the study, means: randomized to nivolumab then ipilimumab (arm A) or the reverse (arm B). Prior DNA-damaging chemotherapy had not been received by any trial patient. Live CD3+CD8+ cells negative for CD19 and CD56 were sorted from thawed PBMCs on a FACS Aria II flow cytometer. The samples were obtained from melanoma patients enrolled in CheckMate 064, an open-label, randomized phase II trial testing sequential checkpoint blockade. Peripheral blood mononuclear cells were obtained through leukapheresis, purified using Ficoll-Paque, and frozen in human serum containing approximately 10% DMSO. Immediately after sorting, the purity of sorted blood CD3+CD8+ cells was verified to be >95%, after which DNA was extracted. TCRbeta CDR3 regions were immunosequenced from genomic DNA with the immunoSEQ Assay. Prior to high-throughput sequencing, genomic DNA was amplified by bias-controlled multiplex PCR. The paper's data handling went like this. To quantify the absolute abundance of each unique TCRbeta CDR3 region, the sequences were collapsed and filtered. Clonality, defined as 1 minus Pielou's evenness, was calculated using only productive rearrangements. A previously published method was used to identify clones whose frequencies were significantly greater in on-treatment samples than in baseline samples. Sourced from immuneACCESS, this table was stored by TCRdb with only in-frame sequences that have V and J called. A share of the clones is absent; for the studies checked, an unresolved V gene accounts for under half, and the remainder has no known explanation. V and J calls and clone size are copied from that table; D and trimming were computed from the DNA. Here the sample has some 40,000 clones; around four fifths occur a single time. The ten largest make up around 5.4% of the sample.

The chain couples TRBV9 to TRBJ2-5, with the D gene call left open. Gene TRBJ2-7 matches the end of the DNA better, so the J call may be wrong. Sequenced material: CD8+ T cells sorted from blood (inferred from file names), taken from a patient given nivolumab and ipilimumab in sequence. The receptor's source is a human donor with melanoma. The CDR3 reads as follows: CASSVDMGSEQYF. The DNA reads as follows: TGTGCCAGCAGCGTAGATATGGGTAGCGAGCAGTACTTC.